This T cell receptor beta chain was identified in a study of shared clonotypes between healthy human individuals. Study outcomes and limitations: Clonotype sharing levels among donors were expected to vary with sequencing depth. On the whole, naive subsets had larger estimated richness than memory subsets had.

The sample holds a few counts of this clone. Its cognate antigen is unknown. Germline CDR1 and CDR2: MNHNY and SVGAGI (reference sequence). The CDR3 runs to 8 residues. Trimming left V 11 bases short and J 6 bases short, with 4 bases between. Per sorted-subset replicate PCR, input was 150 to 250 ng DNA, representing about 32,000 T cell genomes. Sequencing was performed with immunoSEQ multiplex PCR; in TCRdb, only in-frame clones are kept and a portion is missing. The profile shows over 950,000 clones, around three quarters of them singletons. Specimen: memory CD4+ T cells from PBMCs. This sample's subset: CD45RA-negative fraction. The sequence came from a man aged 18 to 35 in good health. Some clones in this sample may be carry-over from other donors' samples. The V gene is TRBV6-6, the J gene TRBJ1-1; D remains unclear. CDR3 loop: CAVAEAFF. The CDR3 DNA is TGTGCCGTCGCTGAAGCTTTCTTT.